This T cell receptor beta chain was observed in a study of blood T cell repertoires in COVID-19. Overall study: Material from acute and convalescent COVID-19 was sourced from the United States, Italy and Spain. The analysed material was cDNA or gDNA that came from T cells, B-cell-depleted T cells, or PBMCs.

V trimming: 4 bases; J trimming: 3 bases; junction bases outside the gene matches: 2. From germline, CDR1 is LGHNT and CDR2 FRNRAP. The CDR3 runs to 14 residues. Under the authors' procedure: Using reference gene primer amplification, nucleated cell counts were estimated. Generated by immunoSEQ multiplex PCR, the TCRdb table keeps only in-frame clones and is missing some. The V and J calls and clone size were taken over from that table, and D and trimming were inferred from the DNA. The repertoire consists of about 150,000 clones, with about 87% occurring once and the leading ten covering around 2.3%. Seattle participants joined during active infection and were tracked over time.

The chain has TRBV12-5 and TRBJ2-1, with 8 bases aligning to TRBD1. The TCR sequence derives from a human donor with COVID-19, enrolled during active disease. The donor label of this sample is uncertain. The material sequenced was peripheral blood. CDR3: CASGSGQVYNEQFF. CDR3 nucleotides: TGTGCTAGTGGTTCGGGACAGGTCTACAATGAGCAGTTCTTC.